This TCR beta chain was sequenced for a study of cytomegalovirus exposure and HLA in healthy donors. Findings and caveats of the study: Prior analysis indicated that the majority of TCR beta V segments exhibited productivity approximately 87% or approximately 30% of the time.

On this clone: The target antigen is unknown.

Primers for the PCR totalled 60 Vbeta and 13 Jbeta. Generated by immunoSEQ multiplex PCR, the TCRdb table keeps only in-frame clones and is missing some. In the table there are roughly 110,000 clones, 65% to 85% of which are singletons. Germline V gene sequence: CDR1 SGDLS, CDR2 YYNGEE. The CDR3 is 15 residues long. V trimming: 1 base; J trimming: 6 bases; junction bases outside the gene matches: 9. The chain uses TRBV9 and TRBJ1-2; 7 bases line up with TRBD1. The sequenced sample was PBMCs. This sequence was found in a young man in good health and CMV-seronegative. CDR3 nucleotides: TGTGCCAGCAGCGTATCGGCAGGGGGAAGTAATGGCTACACCTTC. It encodes CASSVSAGGSNGYTF.